The sequence of this T cell receptor beta chain was determined in a study of ipilimumab plus nivolumab after autologous stem cell transplantation. Germline V gene lookup returns CDR1 SGHTA and CDR2 FQGNSA. The junction had 5 bases not matched to a gene; V was cut back by 4 bases and J by 2 bases. The CDR3 extends over 15 amino acids. Clones were sequenced by immunoSEQ multiplex PCR, and TCRdb holds only the in-frame ones, with some missing. The data show about 47,000 clones, with approximately 90% seen just once and approximately 0.88% held by the top ten. Source: PBMCs, taken in a trial of ipilimumab plus nivolumab as post-transplant consolidation. The sequence was obtained from a male donor with multiple myeloma. The gene calls are TRBV7-2 and TRBJ1-5; 7 bases map to TRBD1. Here the CDR3 reads CASSSQGVGNQPQHF. CDR3 nucleotides: TGTGCCAGCAGCTCTCAGGGGGTTGGCAATCAGCCCCAGCATTTT. The full variable domain, completed using reference TRBV7-2 and TRBJ1-5, is GAGVSQSPSNKVTEKGKDVELRCDPISGHTALYWYRQSLGQGLEFLIYFQGNSAPDKSGLPSDRFSAERTGGSVSTLTIQRTQQEDSAVYLCASSSQGVGNQPQHFGDGTRLSIL.